Presented here are 17 T cell receptor beta chains from one specimen sequenced in a study of identifying expanded T cells in peripheral blood. The repertoire was sequenced with immunoSEQ multiplex PCR; TCRdb's copy has only in-frame clones and lacks some. The table shows approximately 83,000 clones, with 70% to 90% occurring only once. Input material: blood. These receptors were obtained from a person between 18 and 69 years old in good health.

This clone was found a few times. The CDR3 spells CASSEMGVFTEAFF. Written as DNA, the CDR3 is TGTGCCAGCAGTGAAATGGGGGTCTTCACTGAAGCTTTCTTT. The genes are TRBV6-1 and TRBJ1-1, with a possible D match to TRBD1 (5 bases). There are 14 residues in the CDR3. Germline V CDR1 and CDR2: MNHNS, SASEGT. V gave up 2 bases and J gave up 4 bases, with 11 bases separating them.

The chain recombines TRBV11-3 with TRBJ2-1; no definite D call. Germline V CDR1 and CDR2: SGHNT, YENEEA. The V end was cut by 0 bases, the J end by 0 bases, with 6 bases between. This CDR3 comprises 15 residues. Here the CDR3 reads CASSLEGISYNEQFF. CDR3 bases: TGTGCCAGCAGCTTAGAAGGGATCTCCTACAATGAGCAGTTCTTC.

This chain connects TRBV9 to TRBJ2-7; 7 nucleotides match TRBD1. Germline-derived CDR1 and CDR2 are SGDLS and YYNGEE. The CDR3 is made up of 13 amino acids. With 3 bases clipped from V and 3 bases from J, the junction kept 3 bases outside the gene matches. CDR3: CASSEGQYYEQYF. Here the CDR3 DNA reads TGTGCCAGCAGCGAGGGACAGTACTACGAGCAGTACTTC.

The rearrangement links TRBV2 to TRBJ1-1, with 11 bases aligning to TRBD1. V shed 8 bases and J 3 bases; nucleotides not matched to a gene: 8. Per germline, CDR1 SNHLY and CDR2 FYNNEI. The CDR3 has 15 amino acids. The CDR3 region is CASLDLDRGHTEAFF. For the CDR3, the DNA is TGTGCCAGCCTTGATTTGGACAGGGGGCACACTGAAGCTTTCTTT. The complete variable domain, with remaining parts taken from reference TRBV2 and TRBJ1-1, reads EPEVTQTPSHQVTQMGQEVILRCVPISNHLYFYWYRQILGQKVEFLVSFYNNEISEKSEIFDDQFSVERPDGSNFTLKIRSTKLEDSAMYFCASLDLDRGHTEAFFGQGTRLTVV.

This chain joins TRBV15 and TRBJ2-1, with 9 bases aligning to TRBD1. Germline CDR1 reads LNHNV; CDR2 reads YYDKDF (reference sequence). The junction had 12 bases not matched to a gene; V was cut back by 5 bases and J by 10 bases. CDR3 length: 15 residues. CDR3 sequence reads: CATSGLGQGNWEQFF. The CDR3 bases are TGTGCCACCAGCGGTCTCGGACAGGGGAATTGGGAGCAGTTCTTC.

This chain joins TRBV29-1 and TRBJ1-2; tentatively, D is TRBD1 (5 bases). Germline CDR1 and CDR2: SQVTM and ANQGSEA. Trimming shortened V by 1 base and J by 2 bases, and 11 bases separated the two germline ends. This CDR3 comprises 14 residues. CDR3 nucleotide sequence: TGCAGCGTTGAAGGGCGGGGGAAAAACTATGGCTACACCTTC. This codes for CSVEGRGKNYGYTF.

The rearrangement joins TRBV15 to TRBJ2-6; 7 nucleotides align to TRBD1. Germline V CDR1 and CDR2: LNHNV, YYDKDF (reference sequence). CDR3 size: 17 residues. The V segment lost 1 base and the J segment 0 bases; nucleotides outside the gene matches: 3. In nucleotides, the CDR3 is TGTGCCACCAGCAGAGGCCGGGACAGCTCTGGGGCCAACGTCCTGACTTTC. Translated, it gives CATSRGRDSSGANVLTF.

The chain combines TRBV11-2 with TRBJ2-7; 9 bases line up with TRBD1. The length of the CDR3 is 15 residues. With V trimmed by 4 bases and J by 2 bases, 6 bases remained unmatched. Looked up from germline, CDR1 is SGHAT and CDR2 is FQNNGV. This chain's CDR3 is CASSSSGTGTYEQYF. For the CDR3, the DNA is TGTGCCAGCAGCTCGTCCGGGACAGGGACCTACGAGCAGTACTTC. Using reference TRBV11-2 and TRBJ2-7 for the parts outside the CDR3, the full variable domain is EAGVAQSPRYKIIEKRQSVAFWCNPISGHATLYWYQQILGQGPKLLIQFQNNGVVDDSQLPKDRFSAERLKGVDSTLKIQPAKLEDSAVYLCASSSSGTGTYEQYFGPGTRLTVT.

The genes are TRBV6-6 and TRBJ1-2; D remains unclear. The germline V gene encodes CDR1 MNHNY and CDR2 SVGAGI (reference sequence). Trimming cost V 2 bases and J 2 bases, with 6 bases left between them. This CDR3 has 13 amino acids. CDR3 in DNA: TGTGCCAGCAGTTACGGGCAGAACTATGGCTACACCTTC. Translated: CASSYGQNYGYTF.

The chain has TRBV6-5 and TRBJ1-6; D not resolved. This CDR3 has 14 residues. Germline V gives CDR1 MNHEY, CDR2 SVGAGI. Trimming cost V 6 bases and J 7 bases, with 13 bases left between them. The DNA of the CDR3 is TGTGCCAGCAGGAATGTTTGGTCCAATTCACCCCTCCACTTT. Residues: CASRNVWSNSPLHF.

This rearrangement joins TRBV6-5 to TRBJ1-1; 8 nucleotides line up with TRBD1. J was trimmed by 10 bases and V by 0 bases; bases with no gene match: 10. The CDR3 sequence is 15 residues long. Per germline, CDR1 MNHEY and CDR2 SVGAGI. The CDR3, as DNA: TGTGCCAGCAGTTACTCGAGGGTGCAGGGGGCTAGAGCTTTCTTT. It codes for CASSYSRVQGARAFF.

The CDR3 sequence: CASSDVDRAEAFF. The CDR3 nucleotides are TGTGCCAGCAGTGATGTCGACAGGGCTGAAGCTTTCTTT. J is TRBJ1-1 and V is TRBV6-1, with TRBD1 matching 7 bases. This CDR3 has 13 residues. Germline loops: CDR1 MNHNS, CDR2 SASEGT. The V segment lost 3 bases and the J segment 6 bases; nucleotides outside the gene matches: 4.

This clone was counted between two and nine times. A read error may account for a junction end that differs from germline. Other DNA sequences from this sample encode an identical CDR3 as well. This chain links TRBV5-4 with TRBJ2-1; 7 nucleotides line up with TRBD2. CDR3 size: 14 residues. Germline V gene lookup returns CDR1 SGHNT and CDR2 YYREEE (reference sequence). CDR3 region: CASSPWAGRAEQFF. The CDR3 region has the DNA TGCGCCAGCAGCCCTTGGGCAGGGAGGGCCGAGCAGTTCTTC.

DNA for the CDR3: TGTGCCAGTAGTATCGAGCGGCAATACGAGCAGTACTTC. It encodes CASSIERQYEQYF. The chain recombines TRBV19 with TRBJ2-7; perhaps TRBD2 as D (5 bases). Germline assignment: CDR1 LNHDA and CDR2 SQIVND (reference sequence). Trimming took 3 bases from V and 4 from J, leaving 10 bases between them. The CDR3 is 13 amino acids.

V gene TRBV7-3 combines with J gene TRBJ2-1; TRBD1 aligns across 8 bases. V was pared by 7 bases and J by 7 bases, with 24 bases of the junction left unmatched. The CDR3 runs to 19 residues. Looked up from germline, CDR1 is SGHTA and CDR2 is FQGTGA. The CDR3 sequence: CASTRLRIGQGRSWNEQFF. As DNA, the CDR3 is TGTGCCAGCACAAGACTCCGCATTGGACAGGGACGGAGTTGGAATGAGCAGTTCTTC.

The gene calls are TRBV5-1 and TRBJ2-1; 10 bases line up with TRBD2. CDR1 SGHRS and CDR2 YFSETQ come from the germline V gene. This CDR3 comprises 13 residues. Trimming removed 8 bases from V and 6 bases from J; junction bases left unmatched: 5. CDR3 in DNA: TGCGCCAGTTTACTAGCGGGGAGCAATGAGCAGTTCTTC. Encoded protein: CASLLAGSNEQFF.

V and J are TRBV4-1 and TRBJ1-6; TRBD1 matches at 8 bases. J gave up 10 bases and V 0 bases, and 11 bases lay outside the gene matches. CDR1 MGHRA and CDR2 YSYEKL come from the germline V gene. The CDR3 spans 17 residues. CDR3 sequence reads: CASSQEKGQGGRSPLHF. CDR3 bases: TGCGCCAGCAGCCAAGAGAAAGGACAGGGTGGGAGGTCACCCCTCCACTTT.